One TCR beta chain is described in this entry. The data derive from a study of cytotoxic CD8 clonotypes in ibrutinib-treated CLL. Study information: A mean of around 260,000 productive templates and over 85,000 productive rearrangements was obtained per sample.

TCRdb's table, derived via immunoSEQ multiplex PCR, lists solely in-frame clones and lacks some. Of tens of thousands of clones in the sample, 45% to 50% were seen once. This CDR3 comprises 13 residues. Germline V gene sequence: CDR1 SGHRS, CDR2 YFSETQ. V was pared by 6 bases and J by 1 base, with 11 bases between. The specimen comprised PBMCs, sampled before ibrutinib treatment. The V call is TRBV5-1, the J call TRBJ2-7; TRBD1 might be the D (6 bases). The TCR comes from a human donor with chronic lymphocytic leukemia. For the CDR3, the DNA is TGCGCCAGCAACAGGGCGATTTCCTACGAGCAGTACTTC. As protein: CASNRAISYEQYF.